This T cell receptor (beta chain) stems from a study of metastatic and nonmetastatic thyroid tumors. MiXCR was used by TCRdb to re-call the PCR reads. Among 10,000 or so clones listed, nearly 30% were seen once. Germline values: CDR1 MGHRA, CDR2 YSYEKL. Trimming stripped 2 bases from V and 1 base from J, with 9 bases between. The CDR3 has 14 residues. General study points: In blood and tumor, TCR beta diversity was reportedly significantly higher in malignant thyroid tumors than in benign nodules.

For this clone: Its antigen is currently unknown.

No treatment of any kind had been given to any patient before thyroid surgery. The clonotype was recovered from a female donor with papillary thyroid cancer or a benign thyroid nodule (not recorded which). Some clones in this sample may be carry-over from other donors' samples. The chain uses TRBV4-1 and TRBJ2-7, with D unresolved. The sequenced sample consisted of tumor tissue. CDR3 DNA sequence: TGCGCCAGCAGCCAATTTGAATCGTCCTACGAGCAGTACTTC. Translating it yields CASSQFESSYEQYF.